This is a list of T cell receptor beta chains from one sample in a study of shared clonotypes between healthy human individuals. Produced via immunoSEQ multiplex PCR; TCRdb's table is partial and in-frame only. The table lists 2 million to 2.5 million clones, 90% to 96% of them singletons, with roughly 0.13% in the top ten. Sequences were obtained from naive CD4+ T cells sorted from blood. These receptors were collected from a young man in good health. Each CDR3 is given with its conserved first and last residue. The D gene is left open where the match is weak. Clone sizes are given selectively: once, few, many, or a class where the clone is expanded.

V gene	J gene	D gene	clone size	CDR3 DNA	CDR3 protein
TRBV9	TRBJ2-2	-	-	TGTGCCAGCAGCGTAGTGGATGCCGGGGAGCTGTTTTTT	CASSVVDAGELFF
TRBV5-4	TRBJ2-7	-	-	TGTGCCAGCAGCTTGGAGGCCAACTACGAGCAGTACTTC	CASSLEANYEQYF
TRBV5-1	TRBJ1-4	-	-	TGCGCCAGCAGCTTGGCCGTTGCAGCGCCGCCGTCTAATGAAAAACTGTTTTTT	CASSLAVAAPPSNEKLFF
TRBV6-1	TRBJ2-3	TRBD1	-	TGTGCCAGTAGACAGGGTAGCACAGATACGCAGTATTTT	CASRQGSTDTQYF
TRBV6-6	TRBJ1-1	-	-	TGTGCCAGCAGCCCGGTCGGGAACACTGAAGCTTTCTTT	CASSPVGNTEAFF
TRBV5-1	TRBJ2-7	TRBD2	few	TGCGCCAGCAGCTTGGGACTAGCATCCTACGAGCAGTACTTC	CASSLGLASYEQYF
TRBV6-6	TRBJ2-7	-	once	TGTGCCAGCAGCCCCCCGGGACCTTACGAGCAGTACTTC	CASSPPGPYEQYF
TRBV11-2	TRBJ1-5	-	-	TGTGCCAGCAGCTTAGATGGCGGCAATCAGCCCCAGCATTTT	CASSLDGGNQPQHF
TRBV11-2	TRBJ1-4	TRBD1	-	TGTGCCAGCAGCCACGGACAGGGCGGGAATGAAAAACTGTTTTTT	CASSHGQGGNEKLFF
TRBV19	TRBJ2-1	TRBD1	-	TGTGCCAGTAGTTCGCGGGACAGGGGGCTTAATGAGCAGTTCTTC	CASSSRDRGLNEQFF
TRBV18	TRBJ2-5	-	-	TGTGCCAGCTCACCTGGGCGTCGCGAGACCCAGTACTTC	CASSPGRRETQYF
TRBV10-3	TRBJ2-1	-	-	TGTGCCATCAGTGAAGGCCCCCCCTACAATGAGCAGTTCTTC	CAISEGPPYNEQFF
TRBV19	TRBJ1-1	TRBD1	-	TGTGCCAGTAGTATAGAGAGGGGGCGAACTGAAGCTTTCTTT	CASSIERGRTEAFF
TRBV5-1	TRBJ1-2	TRBD1	-	TGCGCCAGCAGTATTGGTGGACAGGGGCACAACTATGGCTACACCTTC	CASSIGGQGHNYGYTF
TRBV6-5	TRBJ2-7	-	-	TGTGCCAGCAGTTACGGGAGTGGAGTATACGAGCAGTACTTC	CASSYGSGVYEQYF
TRBV9	TRBJ2-7	-	-	TGTGCCAGCAGCGCCCTTCACAGGTCCGAGCAGTACTTC	CASSALHRSEQYF
TRBV27	TRBJ1-2	TRBD1	-	TGTGCCAGCAGCACAGGGGGGAACGGCTACACCTTC	CASSTGGNGYTF
TRBV6-1	TRBJ2-7	-	-	TGTGCCAGCAGTGTTTTAAGGGTCGCCCTATACGAGCAGTACTTC	CASSVLRVALYEQYF
TRBV7-2	TRBJ2-2	-	-	TGTGCCAGCAGCCAAATTCTACTAGCAAACGGGGAGCTGTTTTTT	CASSQILLANGELFF
TRBV10-3	TRBJ2-2	-	-	TGTGCCATCAGTGAGGACACCTCCACCGGGGAGCTGTTTTTT	CAISEDTSTGELFF
TRBV30	TRBJ1-3	-	-	TGTGCCTGGAGTGCGGCGGGAAACACCATATATTTT	CAWSAAGNTIYF
TRBV5-1	TRBJ2-5	-	once	TGCGCCAGCAGTGAGGTATACCAAGAGACCCAGTACTTC	CASSEVYQETQYF
TRBV19	TRBJ2-7	-	-	TGTGCCAGTAGTATTTCTACGGGTCGCGAGGCCTACGAGCAGTACTTC	CASSISTGREAYEQYF
TRBV6-5	TRBJ2-7	TRBD1	-	TGTGCCAGCCAGACAGGGGCCCTGCCCTACGAGCAGTACTTC	CASQTGALPYEQYF
TRBV14	TRBJ2-1	-	-	TGTGCCAGCAGCGCCTCAGGCCAGGCTGGGGTCAGTGAGCAGTTCTTC	CASSASGQAGVSEQFF
TRBV5-1	TRBJ2-5	TRBD1	-	TGCGCCAGCAGCTCCGACAGGGTAACGCGCAGGCAAGAGACCCAGTACTTC	CASSSDRVTRRQETQYF
TRBV14	TRBJ1-1	-	-	TGTGCCAGCAGCCAGCTAGCCAAGAACACTGAAGCTTTCTTT	CASSQLAKNTEAFF
TRBV7-9	TRBJ1-1	-	-	TGTGCCAGCAGCTTAGGATGGCGGGGGCGGACGAACACTGAAGCTTTCTTT	CASSLGWRGRTNTEAFF
TRBV7-9	TRBJ2-5	TRBD1	-	TGTGCCAGCAGCTTAGACAGGGGGCTAGAGACCCAGTACTTC	CASSLDRGLETQYF
TRBV6-5	TRBJ2-3	TRBD1	-	TGTGCCAGCAGTTACTCGCACAGGGGAACAGATACGCAGTATTTT	CASSYSHRGTDTQYF
TRBV7-2	TRBJ2-3	-	-	TGTGCCAGCAGCTTAGCGGGGTGGGGCACAGATACGCAGTATTTT	CASSLAGWGTDTQYF
TRBV4-3	TRBJ2-3	TRBD2	once	TGCGCCAGCAGCCAGCACGGGAGGGCCGCAGATACGCAGTATTTT	CASSQHGRAADTQYF
TRBV10-3	TRBJ2-7	TRBD1	-	TGTGCCATCAGTGAGTTGGGACAGGGGAGCTCCGAGCAGTACTTC	CAISELGQGSSEQYF
TRBV2	TRBJ2-5	-	-	TGTGCCAGCAGTGAAGGGGGGGTTCAGCAAGAGACCCAGTACTTC	CASSEGGVQQETQYF
TRBV19	TRBJ2-1	-	-	TGTGCCAGTAGGGGGCAGGCAGGGACCCATGAGCAGTTCTTC	CASRGQAGTHEQFF
TRBV10-1	TRBJ2-7	TRBD1	once	TGCGCCAGTAGGGACAGTTTTGGGGACGAGCAGTACTTC	CASRDSFGDEQYF